The clone carrying this T cell receptor (beta chain) is a singleton in its sample. Method: immunoSEQ multiplex PCR; TCRdb's copy keeps in-frame clones and lacks some. The sample contains 85,000 or so clones, 85% of which appear only once. This sample stems from a study of glioma-infiltrating T cells after dendritic cell vaccination. Time point noted: after dendritic cell vaccination, including at tumor progression/relapse. The V gene lost 5 bases and the J gene lost 2 bases, with 9 bases spanning the gap. The germline V gene has CDR1 SEHNR and CDR2 FQNEAQ (reference sequence). This CDR3 comprises 13 residues.

This receptor was taken from a human donor with glioblastoma. This rearrangement joins TRBV7-9 to TRBJ1-2, with D possibly being TRBD1 (6 bases). The sample consisted of blood, taken after dendritic cell vaccination. For the CDR3, the DNA is TGTGCCAGCAGCCCCGACAGGAACTATGGCTACACCTTC. Translating it yields CASSPDRNYGYTF.